The rows below give T cell receptor beta chains drawn from one sample of a study of OX40 agonist ivuxolimab in advanced cancers. The data were produced by immunoSEQ multiplex PCR, yet TCRdb's version contains in-frame clones alone and is incomplete. Here the sample spans some 100,000 clones, under 95% being singletons. The input for sequencing was CD4+ or CD8+ T cells sorted from blood, taken in a trial of the OX40 agonist ivuxolimab. All receptors derive from an adult with an advanced solid tumor such as melanoma, head and neck, liver or kidney cancer. Each CDR3 is given with its conserved first and last residue. Fields, in order: clone size, V gene, D gene, J gene, CDR3 protein, CDR3 DNA. D genes are given only for firm matches. Where a row states a size, it is once, few, many or the class of an expanded clone; other rows omit it.

clone size: NA; V gene: TRBV5-4; D gene: TRBD2; J gene: TRBJ2-7; CDR3 protein: CATSGGLAGYYEQYF; CDR3 DNA: TGTGCCACCTCGGGGGGACTAGCGGGATACTACGAGCAGTACTTC
clone size: NA; V gene: TRBV7-2; D gene: NA; J gene: TRBJ1-2; CDR3 protein: CASTHRRTYYGYTF; CDR3 DNA: TGTGCCAGCACCCACCGCCGGACATACTATGGCTACACCTTC
clone size: NA; V gene: TRBV7-2; D gene: NA; J gene: TRBJ1-1; CDR3 protein: CASSLRSGANTEAFF; CDR3 DNA: TGTGCCAGCAGCTTACGGTCGGGAGCAAACACTGAAGCTTTCTTT
clone size: NA; V gene: TRBV6-6; D gene: NA; J gene: TRBJ1-3; CDR3 protein: CASSYRQISGNTIYF; CDR3 DNA: TGTGCCAGCAGTTACAGGCAAATCTCTGGAAACACCATATATTTT
clone size: NA; V gene: TRBV4-3; D gene: TRBD1; J gene: TRBJ1-5; CDR3 protein: CASRSGQNNQPQHF; CDR3 DNA: TGCGCCAGCAGATCGGGACAGAACAATCAGCCCCAGCATTTT
clone size: NA; V gene: TRBV5-1; D gene: TRBD2; J gene: TRBJ2-3; CDR3 protein: CASSSLAGATDTQYF; CDR3 DNA: TGCGCCAGCAGCTCCTTAGCGGGAGCGACAGATACGCAGTATTTT
clone size: NA; V gene: TRBV7-2; D gene: NA; J gene: TRBJ2-7; CDR3 protein: CASSLTSASGSYEQYF; CDR3 DNA: TGTGCCAGCAGCTTGACTTCCGCCAGCGGATCCTACGAGCAGTACTTC
clone size: few; V gene: TRBV9; D gene: NA; J gene: TRBJ1-1; CDR3 protein: CASSVDSNTEAFF; CDR3 DNA: TGTGCCAGCAGCGTAGATAGTAACACTGAAGCTTTCTTT
clone size: NA; V gene: TRBV30; D gene: NA; J gene: TRBJ2-3; CDR3 protein: CAWSRRGDTQYF; CDR3 DNA: TGTGCCTGGAGCAGACGGGGGGATACGCAGTATTTT
clone size: NA; V gene: TRBV7-3; D gene: NA; J gene: TRBJ1-1; CDR3 protein: CASSRIPSLNTEAFF; CDR3 DNA: TGTGCCAGCAGCCGAATTCCCAGTCTGAACACTGAAGCTTTCTTT
clone size: NA; V gene: TRBV9; D gene: NA; J gene: TRBJ2-1; CDR3 protein: CASSVEAAPYNEQFF; CDR3 DNA: TGTGCCAGCAGCGTAGAAGCGGCCCCCTACAATGAGCAGTTCTTC
clone size: NA; V gene: TRBV19; D gene: NA; J gene: TRBJ2-4; CDR3 protein: CASSYSGQIGNIQYF; CDR3 DNA: TGTGCCAGTAGTTACTCTGGACAGATTGGGAACATTCAGTACTTC
clone size: NA; V gene: TRBV18; D gene: TRBD1; J gene: TRBJ2-3; CDR3 protein: CASSPLSNRGRPTDTQYF; CDR3 DNA: TGTGCCAGCTCACCACTATCGAACAGGGGGAGACCCACAGATACGCAGTATTTT
clone size: NA; V gene: TRBV7-9; D gene: TRBD1; J gene: TRBJ1-5; CDR3 protein: CASSLGTGTNQPQHF; CDR3 DNA: TGTGCCAGCAGCCTGGGGACAGGGACGAATCAGCCCCAGCATTTT
clone size: NA; V gene: TRBV5-8; D gene: NA; J gene: TRBJ2-5; CDR3 protein: CASTLVGKETQYF; CDR3 DNA: TGTGCCAGCACCCTAGTGGGAAAAGAGACCCAGTACTTC
clone size: NA; V gene: TRBV6-5; D gene: NA; J gene: TRBJ2-7; CDR3 protein: CASSTAPGSYEQYF; CDR3 DNA: TGTGCCAGCAGTACAGCCCCGGGTTCCTACGAGCAGTACTTC
clone size: NA; V gene: TRBV15; D gene: NA; J gene: TRBJ2-1; CDR3 protein: CATSRLGIGLDEQFF; CDR3 DNA: TGTGCCACCAGCAGACTAGGCATAGGGCTCGATGAGCAGTTCTTC
clone size: NA; V gene: TRBV18; D gene: NA; J gene: TRBJ2-1; CDR3 protein: CASSPGGTAYNEQFF; CDR3 DNA: TGTGCCAGCTCACCAGGGGGTACGGCCTACAATGAGCAGTTCTTC
clone size: NA; V gene: TRBV18; D gene: TRBD1; J gene: TRBJ2-1; CDR3 protein: CASSPRGQGPYEQFF; CDR3 DNA: TGTGCCAGCTCACCACGGGGACAGGGGCCCTATGAGCAGTTCTTC
clone size: NA; V gene: TRBV6-5; D gene: TRBD1; J gene: TRBJ2-2; CDR3 protein: CASNRDRSYTGELFF; CDR3 DNA: TGTGCCAGCAACCGGGACAGATCCTACACCGGGGAGCTGTTTTTT
clone size: NA; V gene: TRBV7-9; D gene: NA; J gene: TRBJ2-5; CDR3 protein: CASSLARTGQETQYF; CDR3 DNA: TGTGCCAGCAGCTTAGCGCGAACAGGACAAGAGACCCAGTACTTC
clone size: few; V gene: TRBV7-2; D gene: NA; J gene: TRBJ2-3; CDR3 protein: CASSLGPSVTDTQYF; CDR3 DNA: TGTGCCAGCAGCTTAGGCCCTTCAGTCACAGATACGCAGTATTTT
clone size: NA; V gene: TRBV7-3; D gene: NA; J gene: TRBJ2-5; CDR3 protein: CASSLGGYQETQYF; CDR3 DNA: TGTGCCAGCAGCTTGGGGGGATATCAAGAGACCCAGTACTTC
clone size: NA; V gene: TRBV7-2; D gene: NA; J gene: TRBJ2-3; CDR3 protein: CASSADNRYTQYF; CDR3 DNA: TGTGCCAGCAGCGCAGACAATAGGTATACGCAGTATTTT
clone size: NA; V gene: TRBV5-4; D gene: TRBD2; J gene: TRBJ2-2; CDR3 protein: CASSSTSGRAGELFF; CDR3 DNA: TGTGCCAGCAGCTCGACTAGCGGGAGAGCCGGGGAGCTGTTTTTT
clone size: once; V gene: TRBV29-1; D gene: TRBD2; J gene: TRBJ2-7; CDR3 protein: CSGPSGSRSYEQYF; CDR3 DNA: TGCAGCGGCCCTAGCGGGAGTCGGTCCTACGAGCAGTACTTC
clone size: NA; V gene: TRBV28; D gene: NA; J gene: TRBJ1-2; CDR3 protein: CASSFSRGASWYGYTF; CDR3 DNA: TGTGCCAGCAGTTTCAGCAGGGGCGCTTCTTGGTATGGCTACACCTTC
clone size: once; V gene: TRBV28; D gene: TRBD2; J gene: TRBJ2-4; CDR3 protein: CASSSPGLGLAKNIQYF; CDR3 DNA: TGTGCCAGCAGTTCCCCAGGACTAGGGCTAGCCAAAAACATTCAGTACTTC
clone size: NA; V gene: TRBV4-2; D gene: NA; J gene: TRBJ2-3; CDR3 protein: CASSQEGAASTDTQYF; CDR3 DNA: TGTGCCAGCAGCCAAGAGGGGGCGGCTAGCACAGATACGCAGTATTTT
clone size: NA; V gene: TRBV5-6; D gene: TRBD2; J gene: TRBJ2-3; CDR3 protein: CASSLRLAGYTDTQYF; CDR3 DNA: TGTGCCAGCAGCCTCAGACTAGCGGGCTACACAGATACGCAGTATTTT
clone size: NA; V gene: TRBV6-1; D gene: TRBD2; J gene: TRBJ2-1; CDR3 protein: CASSRAGGYNEQFF; CDR3 DNA: TGTGCCAGCAGTCGGGCGGGAGGCTACAATGAGCAGTTCTTC